This T cell receptor beta chain was observed in a study of cytomegalovirus exposure and HLA in healthy donors. General study points: The CMV antigen specificity of a few CMV-associated chains was confirmed through in vitro analysis. Later work showed greater clonal expansion in HLA-associated TCR beta chains than in equally common others. Later analysis demonstrated an association between a missense DCLRE1C variant and TCR beta V- and J-gene trimming. On later analysis, the bulk of CMV-associated TCR beta chains appeared to be HLA-restricted.

Use of 60 Vbeta and 13 Jbeta primers characterized the PCR. Clones were read by immunoSEQ multiplex PCR, and TCRdb kept only the in-frame ones, dropping some. Found here are approximately 77,000 clones, approximately 78% of them singletons; the top ten hold 3.5% to 5.5%. Comment on this clone: Its antigen is as yet unknown. One junction end disagrees with the germline gene, perhaps due to a read error.

CDR3 size: 16 residues. Germline CDR1 SSHAT, CDR2 FNYEAQ (reference sequence). This receptor was obtained from a man aged 35 to 55 in good health and CMV-seronegative. The chain combines TRBV7-7 with TRBJ2-1; 9 bases are a match to TRBD2. The sequencing input was PBMCs. The CDR3 loop reads CASSSDIAGATNEQFF. The CDR3 DNA reads TGTGCTAGCAGCTCAGATATAGCGGGAGCTACCAATGAGCAGTTCTTC.